These 8 T cell receptor beta chains came from one sample sequenced in a study of CD8 T cells in Susac syndrome. The RNA input was about 0.5 to 1 ug, and it was reverse transcribed with random hexamers. TCRdb re-called the immunoSEQ multiplex PCR reads through MiXCR, storing one row per CDR3 protein. The sample shows around 100,000 distinct CDR3 sequences, 95% of them seen only once. Material: CD8+ T cells from PBMCs. These receptors all come from a human donor with Susac syndrome.

This clonotype was seen just once. The genes are TRBV25-1 and TRBJ2-7; D is undetermined. Trimming stripped 3 bases from V and 0 bases from J, with 12 bases between. This CDR3 has 15 amino acids. Germline V gene sequence: CDR1 MGHDK, CDR2 SYGVNS. CDR3: CASSDSSKSSYEQYF. The CDR3 coding sequence is TGTGCCAGCAGTGACTCGAGTAAGAGCTCCTACGAGCAGTACTTC.

The genes are TRBV13 and TRBJ2-2; possibly TRBD1 for D (6 bases). Germline CDR1 is PRHDT and CDR2 is FYEKMQ (reference sequence). The CDR3 extends over 14 amino acids. V gave up 5 bases and J gave up 9 bases, with 16 bases separating them. The CDR3 DNA reads TGTGCCAGCAGCCCTCCCAACAGGGCCCGGGAGCTGTTTTTT. Its protein product is CASSPPNRARELFF.

The rearrangement uses TRBV7-2 and TRBJ2-1, with 11 bases matching TRBD1. Unmatched junction bases numbered 12, after V lost 5 bases and J lost 9 bases. The germline V gene has CDR1 SGHTA and CDR2 FQGNSA. The CDR3 is 16 residues long. The CDR3 DNA sequence: TGTGCCAGCAGCCCAAGGACAGGGGGCGATTTCGGTGAGCAGTTCTTC. This codes for CASSPRTGGDFGEQFF.

The chain combines TRBV24-1 with TRBJ2-1; D unclear. The CDR3 spans 16 residues. V lost 2 bases and J lost 6, with 16 bases in between. CDR1 and CDR2 from the germline V gene are KGHDR and SFDVKD. The CDR3 DNA is TGTGCCACCAGTGATTCTAGAGGCCTGGGCCCCAATGAGCAGTTCTTC. Protein: CATSDSRGLGPNEQFF.

This rearrangement joins TRBV14 to TRBJ1-2; D unresolved. Germline lookup yields CDR1 SGHDN and CDR2 FVKESK. Trimming pared 4 bases from V and 3 bases from J, leaving 9 bases between. The CDR3 runs to 13 residues. The CDR3 loop reads CASSPGYYYGYTF. In DNA form, the CDR3 reads TGTGCCAGCAGCCCGGGATATTACTATGGCTACACCTTC.

The V gene is TRBV9, the J gene TRBJ1-6; tentative D call: TRBD1 (6 bases). Trimming removed 0 bases at V and 7 bases at J, with 8 bases between. Germline V gives CDR1 SGDLS, CDR2 YYNGEE. The CDR3 consists of 14 residues. The CDR3 DNA reads as TGTGCCAGCAGCGTAGCAGGGGCGAATTCACCCCTCCACTTT. This translates into CASSVAGANSPLHF.

In its sample, this clonotype was seen once. The rearrangement links TRBV27 to TRBJ1-1, with D tentatively TRBD1 (5 bases). Germline V gene sequence: CDR1 MNHEY, CDR2 SMNVEV (reference sequence). V was cut by 2 bases and J by 0 bases, with 10 bases left in between. This CDR3 has 15 amino acids. The CDR3 coding sequence is TGTGCCAGCAGTTTAAGACAGACTATGAACACTGAAGCTTTCTTT. It translates to CASSLRQTMNTEAFF.

V usage is TRBV23-1 and J usage is TRBJ2-7, with 10 nucleotides matching TRBD1. TRBV23-1 is known as an ORF, though its function is uncertain. The CDR3 totals 14 residues. The V and J ends lost 4 bases and 5 bases, in that order; junction bases with no gene match: 5. This CDR3 reads CASSPPGQGNEQYF. The CDR3 DNA reads as TGCGCCAGCAGTCCGCCGGGACAGGGGAACGAGCAGTACTTC.